This TCR beta chain was sequenced in a study of blood T cell repertoires in COVID-19. In the study overall: COVID-19 samples, acute and convalescent, were from the United States, Italy and Spain. Nucleic acid was either cDNA or gDNA, and it came from T cells, B-cell-depleted T cells, or PBMCs.

Assay: immunoSEQ multiplex PCR; the TCRdb copy retains only in-frame clones and omits some. The sample lists fewer than 65,000 clones; approximately 80% were seen once. During active infection, Seattle patients enrolled and were then monitored through disease. Sequenced input: peripheral blood. This TCR derives from a man in his thirties or forties with COVID-19, enrolled during active disease.

The CDR3 spells CSTGTAGGYGYTF. The CDR3 DNA reads as TGCAGCACCGGGACAGCGGGAGGCTATGGCTACACCTTC. The chain uses TRBV29-1 and TRBJ1-2; 7 nucleotides align to TRBD1. CDR3 length: 13 amino acids. Looked up from germline, CDR1 is SQVTM and CDR2 is ANQGSEA. V shed 8 bases and J 4 bases; nucleotides not matched to a gene: 10.